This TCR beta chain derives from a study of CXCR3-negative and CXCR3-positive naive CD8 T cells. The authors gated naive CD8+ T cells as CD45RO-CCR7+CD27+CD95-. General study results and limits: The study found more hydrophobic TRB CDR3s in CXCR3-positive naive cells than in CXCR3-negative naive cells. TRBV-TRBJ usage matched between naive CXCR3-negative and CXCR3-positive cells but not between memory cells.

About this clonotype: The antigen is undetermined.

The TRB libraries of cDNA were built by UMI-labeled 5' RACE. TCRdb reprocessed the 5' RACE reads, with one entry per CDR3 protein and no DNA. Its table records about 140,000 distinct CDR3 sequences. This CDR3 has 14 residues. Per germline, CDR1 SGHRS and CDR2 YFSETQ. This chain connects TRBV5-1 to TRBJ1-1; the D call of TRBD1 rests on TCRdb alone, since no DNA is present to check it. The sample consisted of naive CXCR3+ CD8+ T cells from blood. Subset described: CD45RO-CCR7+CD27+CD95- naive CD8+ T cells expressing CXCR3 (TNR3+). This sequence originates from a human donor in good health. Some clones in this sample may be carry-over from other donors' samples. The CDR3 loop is CASSLLGVGTEAFF.